Presented here are 6 T cell receptor beta chains from one specimen sequenced in a study of cytomegalovirus exposure and HLA in healthy donors. Assay: immunoSEQ multiplex PCR; the TCRdb copy retains only in-frame clones and omits some. The sample records around 300,000 clones, roughly 87% being singletons. What was sequenced was PBMCs. The origin of the receptors is a woman aged 30 to 39 in good health and CMV-seropositive.

The rearrangement joins TRBV6-6 to TRBJ2-2; the match to TRBD1 covers 8 bases. Germline-derived CDR1 and CDR2 are MNHNY and SVGAGI (reference sequence). CDR3 length equals 13 residues. V lost 8 bases and J lost 3; bases outside the gene matches: 2. CDR3 region: CASQDRDTGELFF. CDR3 DNA: TGTGCCAGCCAGGACAGGGACACCGGGGAGCTGTTTTTT.

V gene TRBV9 combines with J gene TRBJ2-3; 9 bases fit TRBD1. Germline trimming cut 0 bases from V and 4 bases from J; bases unmatched to any gene: 0. The CDR3 has 14 residues. Germline V gene lookup returns CDR1 SGDLS and CDR2 YYNGEE. The CDR3 nucleotides are TGTGCCAGCAGCGTAGGGACAGGGGCAGATACGCAGTATTTT. Amino acid sequence: CASSVGTGADTQYF.

The V call is TRBV15, the J call TRBJ1-4, with D perhaps matching TRBD1 (5 bases). Germline V gene sequence: CDR1 LNHNV, CDR2 YYDKDF (reference sequence). The CDR3 totals 15 residues. The V and J ends lost 5 bases and 5 bases respectively, with 15 bases between them. CDR3 protein: CATSVTGTENEKLFF. In DNA form, the CDR3 reads TGTGCCACCAGCGTCACCGGGACCGAGAATGAAAAACTGTTTTTT.

The gene calls are TRBV7-9 and TRBJ2-5; TRBD2 matches 9 bases. Trimming cost V 2 bases and J 0 bases; bases outside gene matches: 1. In germline, CDR1 is SEHNR, CDR2 FQNEAQ (reference sequence). The CDR3 length is 15 residues. The CDR3 sequence: CASSLTSGYQETQYF. Written as DNA, the CDR3 is TGTGCCAGCAGCTTAACTAGCGGGTACCAAGAGACCCAGTACTTC. The full variable domain, with the rest looked up from reference TRBV7-9 and TRBJ2-5, is DTGVSQNPRHKITKRGQNVTFRCDPISEHNRLYWYRQTLGQGPEFLTYFQNEAQLEKSRLLSDRFSAERPKGSFSTLEIQRTEQGDSAMYLCASSLTSGYQETQYFGPGTRLLVL.

The CDR3 is CASSLMRGSYNEQFF. CDR3 DNA sequence: TGCGCCAGCAGCTTGATGCGGGGGAGCTACAATGAGCAGTTCTTC. The chain carries TRBV5-1 and TRBJ2-1, with 7 bases matching TRBD2. This CDR3 spans 15 amino acids. Trimming cost V 1 base and J 3 bases; bases outside gene matches: 4. CDR1 SGHRS and CDR2 YFSETQ come from the germline V gene.

V usage is TRBV30 and J usage is TRBJ2-2; unclear D gene. With 5 bases removed from V and 4 bases from J, the gap between germline ends came to 14 bases. The CDR3 sequence is 14 residues long. The germline CDR1 and CDR2 sequences are GTSNPN and SVGIG (reference sequence). The CDR3 nucleotides read TGTGCCTGGGACCCGGAACAATTCACCGGGGAGCTGTTTTTT. Translation gives CAWDPEQFTGELFF.